Shown below are 26 T cell receptor beta chains from a single sample sequenced in a study of molecular identifiers for immune sequencing clone quantification. TCRdb reprocessed the PCR reads with MiXCR, giving one entry per CDR3 protein. The repertoire consists of hundreds of thousands of distinct CDR3 sequences, with 25% occurring once and the leading ten covering about 0.73%. What was sequenced was naive CD8+ T cells from blood, with Jurkat cell RNA spiked in. The subset denotes: FACS-sorted CD8+CD4-CCR7+CD45RA+ naive T cells. The receptor set was obtained from a human donor in good health. Some libraries in this study had Jurkat cell RNA spiked in.

In the case of this clonotype: A much larger clone differs from this one at a single base, so this may be a read error. No conserved phenylalanine or tryptophan is present at the end of the CDR3, so a read error is the likely explanation. This rearrangement joins TRBV3-1 to TRBJ2-5; D is unresolved. The length of the CDR3 is 14 residues. Trimming pared 2 bases from V and 5 bases from J, leaving 12 bases between. CDR1 and CDR2 from the germline V gene are LGHDT and YNNKEL (reference sequence). Written as DNA, the CDR3 is TGTGCCAGCAGCCAACAGTCCGTCCCGGAGACCCAGTACCTC. Translated, it gives CASSQQSVPETQYL.

Note on this clonotype: This may stem from a read error, because a much larger clone lies one nucleotide away. This chain uses TRBV5-3 with TRBJ1-1; D remains ambiguous. TRBV5-3 is classed as an ORF, of uncertain function. CDR3 length equals 17 residues. DNA of the CDR3: TGTGCCAGCAGCTTGTATGTGGGTAACCCGGTGAACACTGAAGCTTTCTTT. This translates into CASSLYVGNPVNTEAFF.

In its sample, this clonotype was seen a few times. The V gene is TRBV6-5, the J gene TRBJ2-7; a weak D match, TRBD2 (6 bases). Trimming cost V 0 bases and J 4 bases, with 16 bases left between them. This CDR3 has 16 residues. CDR1 is MNHEY and CDR2 is SVGAGI in the germline V gene. The CDR3 DNA follows: TGTGCCAGCAGTTACTCGGGCCTGATAGGGACTTACGAGCAGTACTTC. Protein product: CASSYSGLIGTYEQYF.

The chain carries TRBV9 and TRBJ2-5, with TRBD2 matching 7 bases. The V gene's germline CDR1 is SGDLS and CDR2 YYNGEE. J was trimmed by 2 bases and V by 1 base; bases with no gene match: 2. CDR3 size: 14 residues. CDR3 coding DNA: TGTGCCAGCAGCGTATGGGAGGGGCAAGAGACCCAGTACTTC. Translation gives CASSVWEGQETQYF.

A word on this clonotype: Its ends do not fully match the called genes, so a read error is possible. The CDR3 spells CASSYLSGGAGIAGTHEQYF. The CDR3 nucleotides read TGTGCCAGCAGCTACTTGTCTGGAGGGGCTGGGATAGCGGGAACCCACGAGCAGTACTTC. The J gene is TRBJ2-7, the V gene TRBV6-5; 8 bases fit TRBD2. Germline loops: CDR1 MNHEY, CDR2 SVGAGI. CDR3 length: 20 residues.

This clonotype was detected only a few times. The chain is built from TRBV20-1 and TRBJ2-3; 12 nucleotides line up with TRBD2. Germline V gene lookup returns CDR1 DFQATT and CDR2 SNEGSKA (reference sequence). This CDR3 has 16 residues. The ends lost 0 bases at V and 7 bases at J; junction bases unmatched: 8. In DNA form, the CDR3 reads TGCAGTGCTAGAGATCTCAGGACTAGCGGGACTTATACGCAGTATTTT. The encoded protein is CSARDLRTSGTYTQYF.

On this clonotype itself: A single base separates this from a much larger clone, so it may be a read error. V usage is TRBV13 and J usage is TRBJ1-1; D is ambiguous. Germline CDR1 and CDR2: PRHDT and FYEKMQ (reference sequence). The CDR3 runs to 15 residues. The CDR3 nucleotides are TGTGCCAGCAGCAGCCTAATTGCCGCGAACACTGAAGCTCTCTTT. This codes for CASSSLIAANTEALF.

V usage is TRBV4-1 and J usage is TRBJ2-7; D possibly corresponds to TRBD2 (6 bases). Germline loops: CDR1 MGHRA, CDR2 YSYEKL. The CDR3 has 14 amino acids. V was trimmed by 1 base and J by 4 bases, leaving 11 bases between them. The DNA of the CDR3 is TGCGCCAGCAGCCAAGCCCGTGGGGGGTACGAGCAGTACTTC. Its translation is CASSQARGGYEQYF.

This clonotype was counted many times. The chain employs TRBV28 and TRBJ1-5, with TRBD1 matching over 9 bases. With 5 bases clipped from V and 7 bases from J, the junction kept 6 bases outside the gene matches. Germline CDR1 is MDHEN and CDR2 is SYDVKM. The CDR3 length is 14 residues. DNA of the CDR3: TGTGCCAGCAGTCTTACAGGGGGCGAACAGCCCCAGCATTTT. This gives the protein CASSLTGGEQPQHF.

This clonotype was detected once. The chain links TRBV27 to TRBJ2-3; 7 positions match TRBD2. Germline CDR1 and CDR2: MNHEY and SMNVEV (reference sequence). The CDR3 sequence is 15 residues long. Unmatched junction bases numbered 9, after V lost 5 bases and J lost 4 bases. The CDR3 region is CASSMETSSADTQYF. The CDR3 region has the DNA TGTGCCAGCAGTATGGAGACTAGCTCGGCAGATACGCAGTATTTT.

Regarding this clonotype: A much larger clone lies one base from this, so it may be a read error. The V gene is TRBV5-1, the J gene TRBJ2-3, with D hard to call. CDR1 SGHRS and CDR2 YFSETQ come from the germline V gene. The CDR3 consists of 16 residues. The CDR3, as DNA: TGCGCCAGCAACTTGCCCCCGACGGACCGCACAGATACGCAGTATTTT. Protein sequence: CASNLPPTDRTDTQYF. The full variable domain, its missing parts supplied by reference TRBV5-1 and TRBJ2-3, is KAGVTQTPRYLIKTRGQQVTLSCSPISGHRSVSWYQQTPGQGLQFLFEYFSETQRNKGNFPGRFSGRQFSNSRSEMNVSTLELGDSALYLCASNLPPTDRTDTQYFGPGTRLTVL.

There are a few counts of this clonotype. This chain links TRBV7-9 with TRBJ2-7, with D unresolved. V dropped 8 bases and J dropped 4 bases, with 9 bases sitting between them. The CDR3 runs to 11 residues. Per germline, CDR1 SEHNR and CDR2 FQNEAQ (reference sequence). CDR3 amino acids: CASSGVYEQYF. CDR3 DNA: TGTGCCAGCTCCGGTGTGTACGAGCAGTACTTC. Drawing the rest from reference TRBV7-9 and TRBJ2-7, the complete variable domain is DTGVSQNPRHKITKRGQNVTFRCDPISEHNRLYWYRQTLGQGPEFLTYFQNEAQLEKSRLLSDRFSAERPKGSFSTLEIQRTEQGDSAMYLCASSGVYEQYFGPGTRLTVT.

The chain recombines TRBV28 with TRBJ1-5; 8 bases fit TRBD1. CDR1 MDHEN and CDR2 SYDVKM come from the germline V gene. Trimming cost V 6 bases and J 5 bases; bases outside gene matches: 6. The length of the CDR3 is 14 residues. As DNA, the CDR3 is TGTGCCAGCAGGGACAGGGTTTTTGATCAGCCCCAGCATTTT. Residues: CASRDRVFDQPQHF.

Worth noting for this clonotype: With a much larger clone just one base away, this may be a read error. The CDR3 region is CASSQFWDISTDTQYF. CDR3 DNA sequence: TGTGCCAGCAGCCAATTCTGGGACATAAGCACAGATACGCAGTATTTT. V is TRBV14 and J is TRBJ2-3, with TRBD1 as a possible D gene (6 bases). Per germline, CDR1 SGHDN and CDR2 FVKESK. The V and J ends lost 2 bases and 0 bases respectively, with 12 bases between them. This CDR3 has 16 residues.

This clonotype occurred many times. CDR3 bases: TGTGCCAGCAGCCAGGGAGGGGGCCCTAACTATGGCTACACCTTC. The encoded protein is CASSQGGGPNYGYTF. This chain links TRBV7-9 with TRBJ1-2, with 7 bases fitting TRBD1. The CDR3 length is 15 residues. Trimming removed 5 bases from V and 0 bases from J; junction bases left unmatched: 6. Germline loops: CDR1 SEHNR, CDR2 FQNEAQ (reference sequence).

The gene calls are TRBV29-1 and TRBJ1-4; no clear D. This CDR3 has 13 residues. The germline gives CDR1 SQVTM, CDR2 ANQGSEA. V was trimmed by 7 bases and J by 14 bases, leaving 23 bases between them. The CDR3 spells CSGGHDSPAPLFF. In DNA, the CDR3 is TGCAGCGGCGGTCACGACTCCCCTGCACCCCTGTTTTTT.

This clonotype was counted between two and nine times. V and J are TRBV10-3 and TRBJ2-1; D ambiguous. CDR1 ENHRY and CDR2 SYGVKD come from the germline V gene. Trimming took off 4 bases at V and 10 bases at J, with 8 bases between the two ends. This CDR3 is built from 11 residues. CDR3 DNA sequence: TGTGCCATCAGTGGGGTAGGCGAGCAGTTCTTC. Protein product: CAISGVGEQFF.

Turning to this clonotype: A much larger clone differs by one base, so this may be a read error. The chain joins TRBV29-1 to TRBJ2-4, with 14 bases matching TRBD2. Per germline, CDR1 SQVTM and CDR2 ANQGSEA. The CDR3 is made up of 17 amino acids. CDR3 coding DNA: TGCGGCGTTGTGGACAGACTAGCGGGAGGGCCAATAAACATTCAGTACTTC. As protein: CGVVDRLAGGPINIQYF.

This clonotype was counted ten times or more. The V gene is TRBV20-1, the J gene TRBJ1-1, with unresolved D. The CDR3 loop spans 14 amino acids. Per germline, CDR1 DFQATT and CDR2 SNEGSKA (reference sequence). Trimming shortened V by 5 bases and J by 1 base, and 14 bases separated the two germline ends. The CDR3 region has the DNA TGCAGTGCTTTAATAAGACACCCGAACACTGAAGCTTTCTTT. Protein product: CSALIRHPNTEAFF.

This clonotype was seen many times. The genes are TRBV4-1 and TRBJ1-1; no firm D call. Between the trimmed V and J ends, which lost 0 bases and 2 bases, there was a span of 10 bases. Germline values: CDR1 MGHRA, CDR2 YSYEKL. This CDR3 comprises 15 residues. CDR3 nucleotides: TGCGCCAGCAGCCAAGAACCTTATGGAAACACTGAAGCTTTCTTT. It specifies CASSQEPYGNTEAFF.

The chain is built from TRBV11-2 and TRBJ2-7; D uncertain. The CDR3 has 17 residues. CDR1 is SGHAT and CDR2 is FQNNGV in the germline V gene. Trimming took 1 base from V and 0 from J, leaving 16 bases between them. The chain's CDR3 is CASSLVPMSRSSYEQYF. Written as DNA, the CDR3 is TGTGCCAGCAGCTTAGTCCCGATGAGCCGGAGCTCCTACGAGCAGTACTTC.

The chain uses TRBV14 and TRBJ2-2; 10 positions agree with TRBD1. CDR1 SGHDN and CDR2 FVKESK come from the germline V gene. Trimming removed 1 base from V and 7 bases from J; junction bases left unmatched: 9. This CDR3 contains 17 residues. The CDR3 spells CASSQARTGGYHGELFF. The CDR3 DNA reads TGTGCCAGCAGCCAAGCCCGGACAGGGGGTTACCACGGGGAGCTGTTTTTT.

This clonotype has just a few counts. The V gene is TRBV12-3 or TRBV12-4, the J gene TRBJ2-5; possible D gene TRBD1, 5 bases. V was cut by 3 bases and J by 1 base, with 18 bases left in between. The CDR3 loop spans 17 amino acids. CDR3 nucleotide sequence: TGTGCCAGCAGTTTGTTTCTCTCCCTAGGGGTCCAAGAGACCCAGTACTTC. As protein: CASSLFLSLGVQETQYF.

The V gene is TRBV4-1, the J gene TRBJ2-7; possibly TRBD1 for D (5 bases). Germline V gene data show CDR1 as MGHRA and CDR2 as YSYEKL. This CDR3 is built from 14 residues. V gave up 0 bases and J gave up 5 bases, with 11 bases separating them. CDR3: CASSQDGRADEQYF. The CDR3 coding sequence is TGCGCCAGCAGCCAAGACGGCAGGGCGGACGAGCAGTACTTC.

This clonotype was counted at least ten times. This chain links TRBV27 with TRBJ2-5; D uncertain. From germline, CDR1 is MNHEY and CDR2 SMNVEV (reference sequence). The V end lost 5 bases, the J end lost 2 bases, and 9 bases lay between the germline ends. CDR3 length: 13 amino acids. CDR3 in amino acids: CASSHGKQETQYF. The CDR3 DNA follows: TGTGCCAGCAGTCATGGGAAACAAGAGACCCAGTACTTC.

This clonotype was picked up a small number of times. The J gene is TRBJ2-4, the V gene TRBV27; D might be TRBD1 or TRBD2, each matching 5 bases. V lost 6 bases and J lost 7, with 16 bases in between. The CDR3 is 14 residues long. Looked up from germline, CDR1 is MNHEY and CDR2 is SMNVEV (reference sequence). The CDR3 bases are TGTGCCAGCAGAATAACCGGGGCCGAGAACATTCAGTACTTC. This gives the protein CASRITGAENIQYF.